This T cell receptor (beta chain) was obtained from a study of T-cell memory formation after mild COVID-19. Study-wide background: Largely donor-specific sequence clusters came from a couple of donors.

It was 5'RACE with constant-segment primers that produced the TCR alpha and TCR beta cDNA libraries, which carried sample barcodes and UMIs. TCRdb used MiXCR to reprocess the 5' RACE reads, holding one entry per CDR3 protein. The data contain a few hundred thousand distinct CDR3 sequences, roughly a fifth of them singletons. A few counts support this clonotype. Its antigen is currently unknown. General study points: Memory cells collected pre-infection included some clones that later responded, suggesting cross-reactive memory joined.

The germline CDR1 and CDR2 sequences are SGHRS and YFSETQ. This CDR3 is built from 13 residues. The V end was cut by 5 bases, the J end by 6 bases, with 15 bases between. The J gene is TRBJ2-7, the V gene TRBV5-1, with D perhaps matching TRBD2 (6 bases). The sequencing input was PBMCs or a T cell subset sorted from them (not recorded which). This receptor was obtained from a young man who had mild COVID-19 (a few samples of this study predate the infection). Cell type and time point are not known. The chain's CDR3 is CASRYGGSVEQYF. CDR3 nucleotide sequence: TGCGCCAGCAGGTATGGAGGGAGTGTCGAGCAGTACTTC.